This TCR beta chain stems from a study of T cell clonality in common variable immunodeficiency. The CDR3 loop spans 13 amino acids. V was trimmed by 5 bases and J by 3 bases, leaving 10 bases between them. Looked up from germline, CDR1 is SGHVS and CDR2 is FQNEAQ. Method: immunoSEQ multiplex PCR; TCRdb's copy keeps in-frame clones and lacks some. The table lists about 64,000 clones, no singletons, with 1.7% in the top ten. This clone was seen repeatedly, ten times or more. The read ends 3 residues before the CDR3 terminus; that terminus is restored from the germline J gene. V gene TRBV7-8 combines with J gene TRBJ1-1; no definite D call. The specimen was peripheral blood mononuclear cells. This clonotype was sampled from a person aged 18 to 69 in good health. The sequenced part of the CDR3 DNA is TGTGCCAGCAGCCCGATGCGCTACACTGAA. Amino acids: CASSPMRYTE. The CDR3 reads in full as CASSPMRYTEAFF. The complete variable domain, with remaining parts taken from reference TRBV7-8 and TRBJ1-1, reads GAGVSQSPRYKVAKRGQDVALRCDPISGHVSLFWYQQALGQGPEFLTYFQNEAQLDKSGLPSDRFFAERPEGSVSTLKIQRTQQEDSAVYLCASSPMRYTEAFFGQGTRLTVV.